This T cell receptor (beta chain) was observed in a study of T cells in localized non-small cell lung cancer. The table came from immunoSEQ multiplex PCR; TCRdb's copy has only in-frame clones and leaves some out. Of 1,500 or so clones listed, less than 20% are singletons. With regard to this clone: One end of the junction fails to match germline, which may point to a read error.

CDR1 and CDR2 from the germline V gene are MNHGY and SAAAGT. This CDR3 has 15 amino acids. This receptor was taken from a male donor older than 55 with stage II squamous cell lung carcinoma. Sequencing used lung tumor tissue, obtained before any cancer treatment. The chain employs TRBV6-8 and TRBJ2-3, with D maybe TRBD1 (6 bases). The CDR3 DNA reads TGTGCCATCAGTGGGATACAGGGTGATCCGGATACGCAGTATTTT. It is translated as CAISGIQGDPDTQYF.